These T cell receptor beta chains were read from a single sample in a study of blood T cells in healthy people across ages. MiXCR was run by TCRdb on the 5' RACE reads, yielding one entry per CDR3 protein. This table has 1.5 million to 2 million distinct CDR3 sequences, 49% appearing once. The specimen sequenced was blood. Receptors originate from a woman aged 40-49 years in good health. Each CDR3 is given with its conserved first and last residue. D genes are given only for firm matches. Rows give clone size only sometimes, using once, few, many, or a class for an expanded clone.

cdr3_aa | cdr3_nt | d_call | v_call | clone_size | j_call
CSARLTGMSNQPQHF | TGCAGTGCTAGACTGACAGGGATGAGCAATCAGCCCCAGCATTTT | TRBD1 | TRBV20-1 | . | TRBJ1-5
CASSVELAGVGETQYF | TGTGCCAGCAGCGTTGAGCTAGCGGGGGTTGGAGAGACCCAGTACTTC | TRBD2 | TRBV28 | few | TRBJ2-5
CASSSTDSRNQPQHF | TGTGCCAGCAGCTCTACGGACAGCAGGAATCAGCCCCAGCATTTT | . | TRBV7-9 | . | TRBJ1-5
CASRLAGGLSETQYF | TGTGCCAGCAGACTAGCGGGGGGGCTTTCAGAGACCCAGTACTTC | TRBD2 | TRBV12-3/TRBV12-4 | . | TRBJ2-5
CASSANPQGYYEQYF | TGTGCCAGCAGCGCGAATCCACAGGGTTACTACGAGCAGTACTTC | . | TRBV5-5 | . | TRBJ2-7
CASSEEAGAYNEQFF | TGTGCCAGCAGTGAGGAGGCAGGGGCCTACAATGAGCAGTTCTTC | . | TRBV2 | . | TRBJ2-1
CASSQDVRVYGYTF | TGTGCCAGCAGCCAAGATGTCAGGGTCTATGGCTACACCTTC | . | TRBV14 | . | TRBJ1-2
CATSRDGGENQGRNIQYF | TGTGCCACCAGCAGAGACGGCGGAGAAAACCAAGGAAGGAACATTCAGTACTTC | . | TRBV15 | few | TRBJ2-4
CASSGGLAGLHTQYF | TGTGCCAGCAGCGGAGGACTAGCGGGGCTACATACGCAGTATTTT | TRBD2 | TRBV9 | . | TRBJ2-3
CASSQDLGVGERQPQHF | TGTGCCAGCAGCCAAGATCTCGGCGTGGGAGAGCGGCAGCCCCAGCATTTT | . | TRBV4-2 | . | TRBJ1-5
CSASGPRGSNQPQHF | TGCAGTGCTAGCGGGCCCAGGGGAAGCAATCAGCCCCAGCATTTT | . | TRBV20-1 | . | TRBJ1-5
CSARVQGENRPYGYTF | TGCAGTGCTAGAGTTCAAGGGGAAAATCGACCCTATGGCTACACCTTC | . | TRBV20-1 | . | TRBJ1-2
CASSVDRGRNYGYTF | TGTGCCAGCAGCGTAGACAGGGGTCGGAACTATGGCTACACCTTC | TRBD1 | TRBV7-2 | . | TRBJ1-2
CASSVGTVSGYTF | TGTGCCAGCAGCGTAGGGACAGTTAGCGGCTACACCTTC | TRBD1 | TRBV7-2 | . | TRBJ1-2
CASSTGQTETQYF | TGTGCCAGCAGCACGGGACAGACAGAGACCCAGTACTTC | TRBD1 | TRBV7-3 | . | TRBJ2-5
CSARAQPQHF | TGCAGTGCTAGGGCTCAGCCCCAGCATTTT | . | TRBV20-1 | . | TRBJ1-5
CASSLPGAPEAFF | TGCGCCAGCAGCTTACCAGGGGCCCCTGAAGCTTTCTTT | . | TRBV5-1 | once | TRBJ1-1
CASSAGRYNSPLHF | TGTGCCAGCAGTGCAGGACGGTATAATTCACCCCTCCACTTT | . | TRBV28 | once | TRBJ1-6
CASSPWTGSGANVLTF | TGTGCCAGCAGTCCCTGGACAGGGTCTGGGGCCAACGTCCTGACTTTC | TRBD1 | TRBV27 | . | TRBJ2-6